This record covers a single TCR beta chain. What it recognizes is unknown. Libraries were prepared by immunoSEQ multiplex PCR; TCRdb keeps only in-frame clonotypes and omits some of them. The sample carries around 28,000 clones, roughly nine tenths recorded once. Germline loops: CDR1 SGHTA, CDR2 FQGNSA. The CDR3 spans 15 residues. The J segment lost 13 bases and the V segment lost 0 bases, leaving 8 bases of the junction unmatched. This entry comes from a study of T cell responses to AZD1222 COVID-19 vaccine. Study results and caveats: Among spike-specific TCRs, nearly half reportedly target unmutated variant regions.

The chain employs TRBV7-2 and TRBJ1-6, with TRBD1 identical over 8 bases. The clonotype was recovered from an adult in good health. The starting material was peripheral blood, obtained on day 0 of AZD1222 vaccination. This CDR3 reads CASSLAPTGASPLHF. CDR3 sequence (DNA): TGTGCCAGCAGCTTAGCACCGACAGGGGCGAGTCCCCTCCACTTT. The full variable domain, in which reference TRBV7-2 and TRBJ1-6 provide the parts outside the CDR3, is GAGVSQSPSNKVTEKGKDVELRCDPISGHTALYWYRQSLGQGLEFLIYFQGNSAPDKSGLPSDRFSAERTGGSVSTLTIQRTQQEDSAVYLCASSLAPTGASPLHFGNGTRLTVT.